This record concerns one T cell receptor (beta chain) sequence. Its antigen is not yet known. There are no base qualities to consult, and no much larger clone falls within one base. Each collaborating institution followed its own protocols to collect whole blood in K2EDTA tubes. For TCRbeta analysis, collaborators shipped samples as frozen whole blood, isolated PBMCs, or DNA extracted from either of those sample types. These data are taken from a study of blood T cell repertoires in COVID-19 (dated by TCRdb to the early 2020s). About the full investigation: Samples from collaborators originated in the United States, Italy and Spain and spanned both the acute and convalescent phases of COVID-19. The material from the prospective study consisted of cDNA or gDNA derived from T cells, B-cell-depleted T cells, or PBMCs. The dataset comprised deeply sampled blood TCRbeta repertoires from subjects exposed to, actively infected with, or recovered from COVID-19. A freely available public database, intended as a resource for researchers studying the immune response to SARS-CoV-2, is where the repertoires were released. The samples were drawn from two sources: the first 160 participants of the ongoing ImmuneRACE study, and about 1,300 subjects contributed by 6 global collaborators. Nearly every sample came with metadata listing a de-identified subject ID, COVID-19 status, age in years and sex. Where available, HLA class I and class II types were obtained from metadata supplied by the sample provider rather than from assay-based typing.

TCRbeta CDR3 regions were amplified from genomic DNA using the immunoSEQ Assay, a bias-controlled multiplex PCR. The authors' analysis ran thus. Within the assay, amplification of reference gene primers was used to estimate how many nucleated cells each sample contained. To quantify the absolute abundance of each unique TCRbeta CDR3 rearrangement, sequence reads were collapsed and filtered. Productive Simpson clonality was computed per sample as the square root of Simpson's diversity index over productive rearrangements. This immuneACCESS table, as held by TCRdb, lists in-frame sequences with V and J called but not all clones. Of the missing ones, under half trace to an unresolved V gene in checked studies; the others have no known cause. That table supplies the V and J calls and clone size; D and trimming were determined from the DNA. Within this sample are roughly 49,000 clones, with 75% to 85% of them counted one time only. The top ten hold approximately 16% of the sample.

Study-level results and caveats: Clinical and demographic metadata were provided uncurated, with the amount varying by source and participant.

Measured from the cysteine to the phenylalanine, the CDR3 is 15 residues long. The read is trimmed to its CDR3 DNA, 45 bases read in frame from base 1. Trimming at the junction amounts to 3 bases on V and 2 bases on J, and the germline ends lie 11 bases apart. CDR1 is given as SGHAT and CDR2 as FQNNGV, both from the germline V gene. The V gene is TRBV11-2 and the J gene is TRBJ1-3; the D gene cannot be resolved reliably. This TCR was recovered from a man aged 40-50 years with acute or convalescent COVID-19. Sequencing input: peripheral blood. The CDR3 reads CASSLNTDAGNTIYF. The sequence in DNA is TGTGCCAGCAGCTTGAACACAGACGCTGGAAACACCATATATTTT.